The rows below give T cell receptor beta chains drawn from one sample of a study of T-cell memory formation after mild COVID-19. TCRdb used MiXCR to reprocess the 5' RACE reads, holding one entry per CDR3 protein. The repertoire includes roughly 13,000 distinct CDR3 sequences, more than 14% of them detected once, and around half sits in the top ten. The source material was PBMCs or a T cell subset sorted from them (not recorded which). Receptor source: a man younger than 35 who had mild COVID-19 (a few samples of this study predate the infection). Cell type and time point are not known. Both conserved end residues are part of each CDR3. D genes are given only for firm matches. Where a row states a size, it is once, few, many or the class of an expanded clone; other rows omit it.

J: TRBJ2-1; size: once; length: 15; V: TRBV6-2/TRBV6-3; D: TRBD2; CDR3: CASSYEVAGANEQFF
J: TRBJ2-3; size: many; length: 15; V: TRBV7-2; D: NA; CDR3: CASSLAVVGTDTQYF
J: TRBJ1-5; size: many; length: 17; V: TRBV6-6; D: TRBD1; CDR3: CASRDRDRGRWNQPQHF
J: TRBJ1-5; size: many; length: 16; V: TRBV27; D: TRBD1; CDR3: CASSSGTGARNQPQHF
J: TRBJ2-3; size: many; length: 14; V: TRBV20-1; D: TRBD2; CDR3: CSASGGGRTDTQYF
J: TRBJ1-1; size: many; length: 13; V: TRBV6-5; D: NA; CDR3: CASSPLVDTEAFF
J: TRBJ2-7; size: many; length: 14; V: TRBV4-3; D: NA; CDR3: CASSSRRMTYEQYF
J: TRBJ2-1; size: many; length: 16; V: TRBV6-2/TRBV6-3; D: TRBD2; CDR3: CASTLAGALFYNEQFF
J: TRBJ2-3; size: NA; length: 15; V: TRBV28; D: NA; CDR3: CASSHESTALDTQYF
J: TRBJ1-1; size: many; length: 13; V: TRBV7-4; D: NA; CDR3: CASRPVINTEAFF
J: TRBJ1-2; size: few; length: 13; V: TRBV12-3/TRBV12-4; D: NA; CDR3: CASSLPPGRGYTF
J: TRBJ2-2; size: many; length: 17; V: TRBV7-3; D: NA; CDR3: CASSLDPAGKNTGELFF
J: TRBJ1-2; size: few; length: 14; V: TRBV19; D: TRBD1; CDR3: CASSPGTGIDGYTF
J: TRBJ2-1; size: NA; length: 16; V: TRBV24-1; D: NA; CDR3: CATSDPRQGFRDEQFF
J: TRBJ1-2; size: many; length: 14; V: TRBV7-9; D: NA; CDR3: CASNDPGSNYGYTF
J: TRBJ2-5; size: NA; length: 19; V: TRBV3-1; D: TRBD2; CDR3: CASSQEEIMAGGLGETQYF
J: TRBJ2-3; size: many; length: 15; V: TRBV9; D: NA; CDR3: CASSSPTRGLDTQYF
J: TRBJ2-1; size: many; length: 12; V: TRBV7-2; D: NA; CDR3: CASSLPYNEQFF
J: TRBJ2-5; size: NA; length: 14; V: TRBV29-1; D: TRBD2; CDR3: CSVGSQRGIETQYF
J: TRBJ2-3; size: few; length: 15; V: TRBV27; D: NA; CDR3: CASSWSIGYTDTQYF
J: TRBJ1-6; size: few; length: 15; V: TRBV4-1; D: NA; CDR3: CASSHRSSYNSPLHF
J: TRBJ1-5; size: many; length: 14; V: TRBV7-9; D: TRBD1; CDR3: CASSNRGGNQPQHF
J: TRBJ1-5; size: few; length: 14; V: TRBV24-1; D: NA; CDR3: CATSSGDSNQPQHF
J: TRBJ2-7; size: many; length: 15; V: TRBV4-1; D: NA; CDR3: CASSQEFRSSYEQYF
J: TRBJ1-1; size: many; length: 11; V: TRBV6-2/TRBV6-3; D: NA; CDR3: CASNQGRKAFF
J: TRBJ2-1; size: few; length: 16; V: TRBV11-3; D: TRBD2; CDR3: CASSLGTSGGANEQFF
J: TRBJ2-3; size: many; length: 15; V: TRBV3-1; D: TRBD1; CDR3: CASSQGTGVTDTQYF
J: TRBJ1-1; size: NA; length: 15; V: TRBV13; D: NA; CDR3: CASSSSWEDPRVAFF
J: TRBJ2-1; size: NA; length: 11; V: TRBV9; D: NA; CDR3: CASSKNNEQFF
J: TRBJ2-7; size: NA; length: 16; V: TRBV18; D: TRBD2; CDR3: CASSPQGSGGSYEQYF
J: TRBJ1-2; size: many; length: 14; V: TRBV7-9; D: NA; CDR3: CASSLDSTNYGYTF
J: TRBJ2-5; size: NA; length: 12; V: TRBV6-5; D: NA; CDR3: CASSPQGETQYF
J: TRBJ1-1; size: many; length: 16; V: TRBV7-2; D: NA; CDR3: CASSPKGGISYTEAFF
J: TRBJ2-1; size: few; length: 18; V: TRBV7-9; D: TRBD2; CDR3: CASTSGRVAGPNNNEQFF
J: TRBJ2-7; size: few; length: 13; V: TRBV25-1; D: NA; CDR3: CASSEWGVYEQYF
J: TRBJ2-3; size: many; length: 15; V: TRBV11-2; D: NA; CDR3: CASSPWGRDTDTQYF
J: TRBJ1-1; size: few; length: 15; V: TRBV4-1; D: TRBD1; CDR3: CASSQTGGLDTEAFF
J: TRBJ2-1; size: many; length: 19; V: TRBV10-3; D: TRBD1; CDR3: CAISETSKWDRAGFLWQFF
J: TRBJ2-7; size: many; length: 13; V: TRBV20-1; D: NA; CDR3: CSAREAGLNEQYF
J: TRBJ2-3; size: NA; length: 15; V: TRBV24-1; D: TRBD2; CDR3: CATSDPRGYGDTQYF
J: TRBJ1-1; size: few; length: 13; V: TRBV5-1; D: NA; CDR3: CASSLFGATEAFF
J: TRBJ1-1; size: NA; length: 15; V: TRBV4-2; D: NA; CDR3: CASSQDRSGLSEAFF
J: TRBJ2-7; size: NA; length: 14; V: TRBV21-1; D: NA; CDR3: CASSGRGRSYEQYF
J: TRBJ2-3; size: many; length: 13; V: TRBV9; D: NA; CDR3: CASSVADTDTQYF
J: TRBJ1-5; size: many; length: 13; V: TRBV7-2; D: NA; CDR3: CASSLSQPQPQHF
J: TRBJ2-1; size: many; length: 16; V: TRBV19; D: TRBD2; CDR3: CASSRLLAGASNEQFF
J: TRBJ1-2; size: few; length: 13; V: TRBV9; D: NA; CDR3: CASSAGQMDGYTF
J: TRBJ2-2; size: few; length: 15; V: TRBV6-2/TRBV6-3; D: NA; CDR3: CASSTGQLNTGELFF
J: TRBJ1-2; size: many; length: 13; V: TRBV12-3/TRBV12-4; D: NA; CDR3: CASSLNRENGYTF